Listed here are 29 T cell receptor beta chains from one sample, sequenced in a study of graft-versus-host responses after intestinal transplantation. No antigen has been assigned to these receptors. The method was immunoSEQ multiplex PCR; TCRdb's version includes in-frame clones alone and lacks a portion of them. This table holds about 70,000 clones, 90% found once. The sample consisted of unstimulated CD8+ T cells sorted from spleen or lymph node cells, taken before intestinal transplant. The receptor set was obtained from a human donor who received an intestinal transplant.

This clone was detected only a few times. The chain combines TRBV27 with TRBJ1-5, with 10 bases aligning to TRBD1. CDR3 length: 16 amino acids. Germline-derived CDR1 and CDR2 are MNHEY and SMNVEV (reference sequence). V was pared by 6 bases and J by 7 bases, with 12 bases of the junction left unmatched. The CDR3 protein is CASSPGTGDFGQPQHF. The CDR3 bases are TGTGCCAGCAGCCCCGGGACAGGGGACTTTGGGCAGCCCCAGCATTTT.

V usage is TRBV5-1 and J usage is TRBJ2-3; 12 bases map to TRBD2. Trimming at V came to 0 bases and at J to 5 bases, leaving 1 base not matched to a gene. The CDR3 consists of 15 residues. Germline CDR1 reads SGHRS; CDR2 reads YFSETQ. DNA for the CDR3: TGCGCCAGCAGCTTGGGGGGACTAGCGGGAGATACGCAGTATTTT. Amino acids: CASSLGGLAGDTQYF.

This sequence joins TRBV7-3 and TRBJ1-1; D unclear. Germline V lookup: CDR1 SGHTA, CDR2 FQGTGA. V was cut by 2 bases and J by 5 bases, with 9 bases left in between. The CDR3 length is 13 residues. This CDR3 is CASSLGRETEAFF. In nucleotides, the CDR3 is TGTGCCAGCAGCTTAGGTAGGGAGACTGAAGCTTTCTTT.

In DNA, the CDR3 is TGTGCCAGCAGTAGGAACAGGGTTCATGGCTACACCTTC. Translating gives CASSRNRVHGYTF. J is TRBJ1-2 and V is TRBV6-5, with D possibly matching TRBD1 (6 bases). V lost 5 bases and J 6 bases, leaving 13 bases between the germline ends. This CDR3 contains 13 residues. Looked up from germline, CDR1 is MNHEY and CDR2 is SVGAGI.

The chain joins TRBV11-2 to TRBJ2-3; 10 positions agree with TRBD2. From germline, CDR1 is SGHAT and CDR2 FQNNGV. CDR3 length equals 16 residues. Trimming at V came to 4 bases and at J to 4 bases, leaving 8 bases not matched to a gene. DNA of the CDR3: TGTGCCAGCAGCTCTCTAACTAGCGGGGCCCCAGATACGCAGTATTTT. It is translated as CASSSLTSGAPDTQYF.

This sequence joins TRBV4-1 and TRBJ2-7, with 10 bases that match TRBD1. The length of the CDR3 is 17 residues. Germline assignment: CDR1 MGHRA and CDR2 YSYEKL. With 2 bases clipped from V and 2 bases from J, the junction kept 9 bases outside the gene matches. The CDR3 loop reads CASSQNPGTGVPYEQYF. CDR3 sequence (DNA): TGCGCCAGCAGCCAAAACCCCGGGACAGGGGTGCCCTACGAGCAGTACTTC.

This chain connects TRBV2 to TRBJ1-2; D remains ambiguous. V dropped 5 bases and J dropped 5 bases, with 9 bases sitting between them. Germline loops: CDR1 SNHLY, CDR2 FYNNEI. This CDR3 is 12 amino acids long. For the CDR3, the DNA is TGTGCCAGCAGTTCGGGGATTTATGGCTACACCTTC. This codes for CASSSGIYGYTF. The complete variable domain, with remaining parts taken from reference TRBV2 and TRBJ1-2, reads EPEVTQTPSHQVTQMGQEVILRCVPISNHLYFYWYRQILGQKVEFLVSFYNNEISEKSEIFDDQFSVERPDGSNFTLKIRSTKLEDSAMYFCASSSGIYGYTFGSGTRLTVV.

As concerns this clone: This same CDR3 is encoded by further DNA sequences in the sample. Here the CDR3 reads CASSVGGGDTEAFF. The CDR3 nucleotides are TGTGCCAGCAGCGTAGGAGGGGGGGACACTGAAGCTTTCTTT. This chain links TRBV9 with TRBJ1-1; D perhaps matches TRBD1 (6 bases). The CDR3 sequence is 14 residues long. The V end lost 0 bases, the J end lost 3 bases, and 9 bases lay between the germline ends. Per germline, CDR1 SGDLS and CDR2 YYNGEE.

The CDR3 region is CASSVTGDQGYTF. The CDR3, as DNA: TGTGCCAGCAGCGTGACAGGGGATCAGGGCTACACCTTC. The J gene is TRBJ1-2, the V gene TRBV9, with TRBD1 matching 8 bases. V lost 2 bases to trimming and J lost 8 bases; unmatched junction nucleotides: 5. Germline V gives CDR1 SGDLS, CDR2 YYNGEE. The CDR3 spans 13 residues.

J is TRBJ2-7 and V is TRBV5-4; no firm D call. Looked up from germline, CDR1 is SGHNT and CDR2 is YYREEE (reference sequence). Between the trimmed V and J ends, which lost 4 bases and 7 bases, there was a span of 9 bases. The CDR3 spans 11 residues. The CDR3 spells CASSDPGEQYF. CDR3 in DNA: TGTGCCAGCAGCGACCCCGGGGAGCAGTACTTC.

This chain joins TRBV15 and TRBJ1-4; D unclear. This CDR3 is built from 14 residues. Trimming stripped 0 bases from V and 4 bases from J, with 6 bases between. CDR1 LNHNV and CDR2 YYDKDF come from the germline V gene (reference sequence). CDR3 sequence reads: CATSRERFNEKLFF. The CDR3 nucleotides read TGTGCCACCAGCAGAGAGAGATTTAATGAAAAACTGTTTTTT.

The chain has TRBV4-2 and TRBJ2-4; D is unclear. The V end lost 1 base, the J end lost 9 bases, and 4 bases lay between the germline ends. The germline V gene encodes CDR1 LGHNA and CDR2 YNFKEQ. The CDR3 totals 11 residues. The CDR3: CASSQAGIQYF. The CDR3 coding sequence is TGTGCCAGCAGCCAAGCGGGCATTCAGTACTTC.

This chain connects TRBV6-5 to TRBJ2-1, with 10 positions matching TRBD2. Germline CDR1 is MNHEY and CDR2 is SVGAGI. V shed 6 bases and J 8 bases; nucleotides not matched to a gene: 10. This CDR3 contains 15 residues. For the CDR3, the DNA is TGTGCCAGCAGCTTAGCGGGGGGTAAGGTCGATGAGCAGTTCTTC. It translates to CASSLAGGKVDEQFF.

This clone was observed once. The chain recombines TRBV7-8 with TRBJ1-1; a possible D gene is TRBD1 (5 bases). V dropped 3 bases and J dropped 0 bases, with 17 bases sitting between them. The CDR3 covers 17 residues. CDR1 is SGHVS, CDR2 FQNEAQ, per germline. CDR3 protein: CASSFGGEGRVNTEAFF. The CDR3 DNA follows: TGTGCCAGCAGCTTCGGGGGAGAGGGTAGGGTGAACACTGAAGCTTTCTTT.

V and J are TRBV20-1 and TRBJ1-1; D possibly corresponds to TRBD1 (6 bases). This CDR3 is 11 amino acids long. The germline gives CDR1 DFQATT, CDR2 SNEGSKA (reference sequence). In DNA, the CDR3 is TGCAGCTACCCGGGGGGGACAGAAGCTTTCTTT. Its protein is CSYPGGTEAFF.

The J gene is TRBJ2-7, the V gene TRBV2; tentatively, D is TRBD1 (6 bases). This CDR3 spans 15 amino acids. Deletions cut 5 bases from V and 6 bases from J, with 20 bases between. The germline V gene encodes CDR1 SNHLY and CDR2 FYNNEI. CDR3 sequence: CASSTLEQGFGEQYF. The DNA for the CDR3 is TGTGCCAGCAGTACACTAGAACAGGGTTTCGGCGAGCAGTACTTC.

The chain combines TRBV9 with TRBJ1-4; 7 bases fit TRBD1. Germline lookup yields CDR1 SGDLS and CDR2 YYNGEE. The CDR3 has 14 residues. The V and J ends lost 4 bases and 5 bases, in that order; junction bases with no gene match: 5. CDR3 sequence: CASSPQGENEKLFF. CDR3 coding DNA: TGTGCCAGCAGCCCTCAGGGGGAGAATGAAAAACTGTTTTTT.

The V gene is TRBV27, the J gene TRBJ1-2; D is undetermined. The V gene lost 2 bases and the J gene lost 6 bases, with 10 bases spanning the gap. Looked up from germline, CDR1 is MNHEY and CDR2 is SMNVEV (reference sequence). This CDR3 region has 13 residues. Here the CDR3 DNA reads TGTGCCAGCAGTTTAACCCAACTTCATGGCTACACCTTC. This translates into CASSLTQLHGYTF.

In this sample, this clone turned up a few times. V usage is TRBV29-1 and J usage is TRBJ2-7; 9 bases align to TRBD1. V dropped 3 bases and J dropped 4; count of bases not matched to a gene: 7. Germline V lookup: CDR1 SQVTM, CDR2 ANQGSEA. The CDR3 is 14 residues long. The CDR3 region is CSVDGTGSGYEQYF. The CDR3 region has the DNA TGCAGCGTTGATGGGACAGGGTCAGGGTACGAGCAGTACTTC.

The chain couples TRBV6-1 to TRBJ1-4, with D possibly TRBD1 on 5 matching bases. The CDR3 runs 15 residues. V was trimmed by 2 bases and J by 0 bases, leaving 7 bases between them. CDR1 MNHNS and CDR2 SASEGT come from the germline V gene. The DNA for the CDR3 is TGTGCCAGCAGTGAATGGGGGGCAACTAATGAAAAACTGTTTTTT. Amino acids: CASSEWGATNEKLFF.

The J gene is TRBJ1-2, the V gene TRBV7-8; 9 positions match TRBD1. There are 14 residues in the CDR3. CDR1 and CDR2 (germline): SGHVS, FQNEAQ. Trimming removed 5 bases from V and 5 bases from J; junction bases left unmatched: 6. The CDR3 is CASSQEQGAYGYTF. The CDR3 DNA sequence: TGTGCCAGCAGCCAAGAACAGGGGGCGTATGGCTACACCTTC.

The chain uses TRBV5-4 and TRBJ2-3, with D tentatively TRBD2 (6 bases). The CDR3 loop spans 15 amino acids. V was clipped by 0 bases and J by 3 bases, with 11 bases between them. Germline V gives CDR1 SGHNT, CDR2 YYREEE (reference sequence). CDR3 DNA: TGTGCCAGCAGCTTGGACAGTGGGGGGACAGATACGCAGTATTTT. Amino acid sequence: CASSLDSGGTDTQYF.

This rearrangement joins TRBV5-1 to TRBJ2-1; 7 bases match TRBD2. The CDR3 contains 15 residues. Germline-derived CDR1 and CDR2 are SGHRS and YFSETQ. After removal of 6 bases from V and 10 bases from J, the junction contained 16 bases not matched to a gene. The CDR3 DNA is TGCGCCAGCACCCTATGGCGGGGGTTCAATGGGGAGCAGTTCTTC. This translates into CASTLWRGFNGEQFF.

V gene TRBV5-6 combines with J gene TRBJ2-2, with D unresolved. The CDR3 length is 14 residues. Germline V gene lookup returns CDR1 SGHDT and CDR2 YYEEEE. V was shortened by 2 bases and J by 4 bases, with 9 bases between the two germline ends. The CDR3 nucleotides are TGTGCCAGCAGCTTAAGCCCCATCACCGGGGAGCTGTTTTTT. Translation gives CASSLSPITGELFF.

The chain carries TRBV11-2 and TRBJ2-7; possible D gene TRBD1, 6 bases. Germline-derived CDR1 and CDR2 are SGHAT and FQNNGV. The CDR3 is 14 residues long. V was pared by 1 base and J by 7 bases, with 14 bases between. The CDR3 loop reads CASSLATTGWEQYF. The CDR3 region has the DNA TGTGCCAGCAGCTTAGCCACGACAGGTTGGGAGCAGTACTTC.

Of note for this clone: Germline is not matched at one junction end, which may reflect a read error. The chain combines TRBV27 with TRBJ1-2; the D gene is possibly TRBD1 (6 bases). Germline V gives CDR1 MNHEY, CDR2 SMNVEV (reference sequence). This CDR3 has 16 amino acids. The CDR3 spells CVSSLFAGTGGPGYTF. Written as DNA, the CDR3 is TGTGTCAGCAGTTTATTCGCTGGGACGGGGGGCCCTGGCTACACCTTC.

V usage is TRBV6-1 and J usage is TRBJ2-1; D perhaps matches TRBD2 (6 bases). Germline V gene data show CDR1 as MNHNS and CDR2 as SASEGT. Trimming pared 6 bases from V and 0 bases from J, leaving 12 bases between. The CDR3 totals 15 residues. CDR3 in amino acids: CASRTDGSSYNEQFF. Written as DNA, the CDR3 is TGTGCCAGCAGGACCGACGGGAGCTCCTACAATGAGCAGTTCTTC.

The chain carries TRBV6-5 and TRBJ2-7; 8 positions agree with TRBD2. The CDR3 runs to 16 residues. Germline V CDR1 and CDR2: MNHEY, SVGAGI. J gave up 0 bases and V 0 bases, and 4 bases lay outside the gene matches. The DNA of the CDR3 is TGTGCCAGCAGTTACTCCGGGGGGGCTAGCTCCTACGAGCAGTACTTC. Translation: CASSYSGGASSYEQYF.

In this sample, this clone turned up once. The rearrangement joins TRBV7-9 to TRBJ2-5; 9 positions match TRBD2. The CDR3 covers 16 residues. V dropped 5 bases and J dropped 5; count of bases not matched to a gene: 12. Germline V CDR1 and CDR2: SEHNR, FQNEAQ (reference sequence). CDR3 protein: CASSLATSGNGETQYF. In nucleotides, the CDR3 is TGTGCCAGCAGCCTGGCGACTAGCGGAAATGGGGAGACCCAGTACTTC.